The 17 T cell receptor beta chains given below trace back to one sample, sequenced in a study of post-analysis software for immune sequencing data. Study conclusions and caveats: Compared with controls, patients had more of five or six TRBV segments, including TRBV5-6, TRBV5-1 and TRBV20-1.

Their antigens are not known. The library was made from cDNA and included unique molecular identifiers. TCRdb reprocessed the PCR reads via MiXCR and lists one record per CDR3 protein. The data contain around 710,000 distinct CDR3 sequences, roughly 50% of them singletons. What was sequenced was blood. All receptors come from a girl between 10 and 17 years old with multiple sclerosis.

The genes are TRBV5-1 and TRBJ2-1, with 7 bases lining up with TRBD2. Germline CDR1 is SGHRS and CDR2 is YFSETQ. CDR3 size: 15 residues. V gave up 0 bases and J gave up 8 bases; unmatched junction bases: 8. The CDR3 sequence is CASSLGEGGSDEQFF. CDR3 nucleotides: TGCGCCAGCAGCTTGGGGGAGGGCGGTTCGGATGAGCAGTTCTTC.

J is TRBJ2-1 and V is TRBV6-2 or TRBV6-3; D not certain. The V gene's germline CDR1 is MNHEY and CDR2 SVGEGT. V shed 6 bases and J shed 7 bases, with 13 bases lying between them. CDR3 size: 13 residues. The CDR3 region is CASRATASNEQFF. The CDR3 DNA is TGTGCCAGCAGAGCGACGGCGAGTAATGAGCAGTTCTTC.

There are a few counts of this clonotype. In DNA form, the CDR3 reads TGTGCCAGCAGCTGGACAGGGGGGAATTCGTTCGAGCAGTACTTC. It translates to CASSWTGGNSFEQYF. This sequence joins TRBV11-2 and TRBJ2-7; 10 bases align to TRBD1. CDR3 length: 15 amino acids. Germline V gives CDR1 SGHAT, CDR2 FQNNGV. The junction had 9 bases not matched to a gene; V was cut back by 4 bases and J by 6 bases.

The J gene is TRBJ2-1, the V gene TRBV6-5; D gene uncertain. V was clipped by 2 bases and J by 4 bases, with 15 bases between them. The CDR3 covers 16 residues. CDR1 MNHEY and CDR2 SVGAGI come from the germline V gene. The CDR3 sequence: CASSYVSDVDYNEQFF. The CDR3 coding sequence is TGTGCCAGCAGTTACGTGTCAGACGTAGATTACAATGAGCAGTTCTTC.

The table lists this clonotype with a few counts. V is TRBV6-1 and J is TRBJ1-2; D might be TRBD1 (5 bases). Germline CDR1 MNHNS, CDR2 SASEGT. The CDR3 loop spans 14 amino acids. Trimming removed 0 bases at V and 6 bases at J, with 11 bases between. CDR3 amino acids: CASSEAGRADGYTF. CDR3 nucleotide sequence: TGTGCCAGCAGTGAAGCGGGCAGGGCAGATGGCTACACCTTC.

This clonotype was found a few times. The rearrangement links TRBV28 to TRBJ2-1; 7 nucleotides line up with TRBD2. The V gene's germline CDR1 is MDHEN and CDR2 SYDVKM. With 7 bases clipped from V and 3 bases from J, the junction kept 6 bases outside the gene matches. The CDR3 is 14 amino acids. The CDR3 DNA reads as TGTGCCAGCACGAGCGGGGCCTACTACAATGAGCAGTTCTTC. This gives the protein CASTSGAYYNEQFF. The full variable domain, completed using reference TRBV28 and TRBJ2-1, is DVKVTQSSRYLVKRTGEKVFLECVQDMDHENMFWYRQDPGLGLRLIYFSYDVKMKEKGDIPEGYSVSREKKERFSLILESASTNQTSMYLCASTSGAYYNEQFFGPGTRLTVL.

The rearrangement joins TRBV20-1 to TRBJ2-1; TRBD2 is a possible D gene (5 bases). CDR3 length equals 14 residues. Germline V gene sequence: CDR1 DFQATT, CDR2 SNEGSKA (reference sequence). Deletions cut 5 bases from V and 5 bases from J, with 16 bases between. CDR3 loop: CSAYHGMSHNEQFF. The CDR3 DNA reads TGCAGTGCTTACCACGGGATGTCCCACAATGAGCAGTTCTTC.

This sequence joins TRBV7-9 and TRBJ2-1, with D hard to call. V dropped 6 bases and J dropped 9 bases, with 9 bases sitting between them. The length of the CDR3 is 11 residues. Germline V gene sequence: CDR1 SEHNR, CDR2 FQNEAQ (reference sequence). The CDR3 DNA reads TGTGCCAGCAGAATGGGGTCTGAGCAGTTCTTC. It specifies CASRMGSEQFF. Based on the CDR3 plus reference TRBV7-9 and TRBJ2-1, the full variable domain is DTGVSQNPRHKITKRGQNVTFRCDPISEHNRLYWYRQTLGQGPEFLTYFQNEAQLEKSRLLSDRFSAERPKGSFSTLEIQRTEQGDSAMYLCASRMGSEQFFGPGTRLTVL.

The genes are TRBV5-6 and TRBJ2-1; possible D gene TRBD2, 6 bases. The CDR3 runs to 16 residues. V dropped 2 bases and J dropped 8 bases, with 20 bases sitting between them. Per the germline V gene, CDR1 is SGHDT and CDR2 is YYEEEE. The CDR3: CASSFRGTIPRDEQFF. CDR3 DNA: TGTGCCAGCAGCTTTCGGGGGACCATCCCTCGGGATGAGCAGTTCTTC.

The V gene is TRBV5-5, the J gene TRBJ2-3; D gene unclear. Trimming pared 0 bases from V and 2 bases from J, leaving 13 bases between. Germline assignment: CDR1 SGHKS and CDR2 YYEKEE (reference sequence). The CDR3 covers 16 residues. The CDR3 DNA reads TGTGCCAGCAGCTTGGAATGGTGGAATCCCACAGATACGCAGTATTTT. Residues: CASSLEWWNPTDTQYF. Based on the CDR3 plus reference TRBV5-5 and TRBJ2-3, the full variable domain is DAGVTQSPTHLIKTRGQQVTLRCSPISGHKSVSWYQQVLGQGPQFIFQYYEKEERGRGNFPDRFSARQFPNYSSELNVNALLLGDSALYLCASSLEWWNPTDTQYFGPGTRLTVL.

The J gene is TRBJ2-3, the V gene TRBV5-1; D may be TRBD1 (5 bases). The CDR3 is 14 residues long. Germline V gene sequence: CDR1 SGHRS, CDR2 YFSETQ. Deletions cut 4 bases from V and 3 bases from J, with 12 bases between. In DNA, the CDR3 is TGCGCCAGCAGCCAGGACACTTTTACAGATACGCAGTATTTT. As protein: CASSQDTFTDTQYF.

This clonotype has just a few counts. The chain joins TRBV2 to TRBJ2-7, with D possibly being TRBD1 (6 bases). TRBJ2-5 matches the DNA end more closely, so the J call is doubtful. CDR1 and CDR2 from the germline V gene are SNHLY and FYNNEI. This CDR3 region has 14 residues. The CDR3 DNA sequence: TGTGCCAGCAACAGTCAGGACAGACAGGAGACCCAGTACTTC. Translated, it gives CASNSQDRQETQYF.

The chain is built from TRBV5-1 and TRBJ2-7; 7 nucleotides match TRBD1. The CDR3 sequence is 15 residues long. Germline CDR1 and CDR2: SGHRS and YFSETQ. The ends lost 5 bases at V and 2 bases at J; junction bases unmatched: 10. CDR3: CASSNSAQGPYEQYF. CDR3 nucleotide sequence: TGCGCCAGCAGTAACTCCGCACAGGGGCCCTACGAGCAGTACTTC.

The gene calls are TRBV20-1 and TRBJ2-3; 11 bases are shared with TRBD2. Germline V gene data show CDR1 as DFQATT and CDR2 as SNEGSKA (reference sequence). J lost 2 bases, V lost 5 bases, and 6 bases had no gene match. The CDR3 sequence is 15 residues long. The CDR3 loop is CSAPGLAGVTDTQYF. The CDR3, as DNA: TGCAGTGCTCCAGGACTAGCGGGCGTCACAGATACGCAGTATTTT.

Only one count was recorded for this clonotype. The chain links TRBV28 to TRBJ2-1; D not resolved. The length of the CDR3 is 16 residues. The germline V gene has CDR1 MDHEN and CDR2 SYDVKM. Trimming shortened V by 6 bases and J by 0 bases, and 15 bases separated the two germline ends. This CDR3 is CASSRPGSSSYNEQFF. The CDR3 DNA sequence: TGTGCCAGCAGCCGTCCCGGGTCGAGCTCCTACAATGAGCAGTTCTTC.

This clonotype appeared a few times. This chain joins TRBV5-1 and TRBJ1-5; D unresolved. Between the trimmed V and J ends, which lost 4 bases and 5 bases, there was a span of 13 bases. This CDR3 has 14 residues. CDR1 is SGHRS, CDR2 YFSETQ, per germline. DNA for the CDR3: TGCGCCAGCAGCCCGGACCGACCTGATCAGCCCCAGCATTTT. Its translation is CASSPDRPDQPQHF.

This chain uses TRBV5-1 with TRBJ2-7, with D uncertain. The CDR3 sequence is 14 residues long. Germline V gene sequence: CDR1 SGHRS, CDR2 YFSETQ. V lost 4 bases to trimming and J lost 0 bases, with 11 bases between them. The CDR3 sequence is CASSASDLSYEQYF. CDR3 bases: TGCGCCAGCAGCGCCTCCGACCTCTCCTACGAGCAGTACTTC.